This record looks at one T cell receptor beta chain sequence and its context. Its antigen remains unknown. The data were taken from a study of CD8+ T cells in alopecia areata. Study information: Severity was scored as percentage of affected scalp area in treated patients.

Study-level findings and limits: Many of the expanded lesional clones endured in scalp and blood while on tofacitinib. Tofacitinib significantly brought down scalp clonality and expanded CD8+ clones among top 100.

Treatment noted: oral pan-JAK inhibitor, 5-10 mg twice daily. RNA extraction and reverse transcription yielded cDNA as sequencing template. Method: immunoSEQ multiplex PCR; TCRdb's copy keeps in-frame clones and lacks some. Of 150,000 to 200,000 clones in the sample, 50% to 75% were seen once. The CDR3 is made up of 15 amino acids. Germline CDR1 is LNHDA and CDR2 is SQIVND (reference sequence). The ends were cut back, 4 bases at V and 2 bases at J, with 14 bases in the middle. The chain couples TRBV19 to TRBJ2-5; perhaps TRBD1 as D (6 bases). This material consisted of CD4+ T cells sorted from blood, taken at roughly week 58, from a patient treated with tofacitinib. The receptor was derived from a human donor with alopecia areata. The CDR3 nucleotides are TGTGCCAGTAGTAACGCCCGGACAGCGCAAGAGACCCAGTACTTC. Encoded protein: CASSNARTAQETQYF. Based on the CDR3 plus reference TRBV19 and TRBJ2-5, the full variable domain is DGGITQSPKYLFRKEGQNVTLSCEQNLNHDAMYWYRQDPGQGLRLIYYSQIVNDFQKGDIAEGYSVSREKKESFPLTVTSAQKNPTAFYLCASSNARTAQETQYFGPGTRLLVL.